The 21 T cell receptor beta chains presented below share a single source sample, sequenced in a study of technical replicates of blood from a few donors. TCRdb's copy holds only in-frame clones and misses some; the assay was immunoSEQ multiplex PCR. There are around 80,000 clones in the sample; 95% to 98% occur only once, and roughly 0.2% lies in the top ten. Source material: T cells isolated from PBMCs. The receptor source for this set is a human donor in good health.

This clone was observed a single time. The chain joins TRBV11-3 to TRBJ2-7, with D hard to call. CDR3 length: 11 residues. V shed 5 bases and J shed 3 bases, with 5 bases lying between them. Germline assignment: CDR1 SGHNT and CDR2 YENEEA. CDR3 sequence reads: CASSNNYEQYF. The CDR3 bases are TGTGCCAGCAGCAACAACTACGAGCAGTACTTC.

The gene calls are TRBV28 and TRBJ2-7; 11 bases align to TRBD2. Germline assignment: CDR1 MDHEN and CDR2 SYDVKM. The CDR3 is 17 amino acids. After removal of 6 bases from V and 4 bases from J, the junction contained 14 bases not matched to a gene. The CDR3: CASRLNLAGGTQYEQYF. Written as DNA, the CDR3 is TGTGCCAGCAGACTAAATCTAGCGGGAGGCACACAATACGAGCAGTACTTC. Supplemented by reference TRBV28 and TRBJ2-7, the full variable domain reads DVKVTQSSRYLVKRTGEKVFLECVQDMDHENMFWYRQDPGLGLRLIYFSYDVKMKEKGDIPEGYSVSREKKERFSLILESASTNQTSMYLCASRLNLAGGTQYEQYFGPGTRLTVT.

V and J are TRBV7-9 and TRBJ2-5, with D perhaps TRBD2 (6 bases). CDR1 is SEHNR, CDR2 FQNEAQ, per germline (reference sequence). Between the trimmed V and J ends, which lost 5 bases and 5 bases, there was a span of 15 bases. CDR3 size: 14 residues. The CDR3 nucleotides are TGTGCCAGCAGCGAGCGGGTGAGCGGGGAGACCCAGTACTTC. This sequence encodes CASSERVSGETQYF.

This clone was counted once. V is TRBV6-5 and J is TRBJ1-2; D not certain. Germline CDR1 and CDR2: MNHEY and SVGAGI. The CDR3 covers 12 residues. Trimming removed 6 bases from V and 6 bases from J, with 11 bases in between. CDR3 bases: TGTGCCAGCAGGCCAGCGGACCATGGCTACACCTTC. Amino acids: CASRPADHGYTF.

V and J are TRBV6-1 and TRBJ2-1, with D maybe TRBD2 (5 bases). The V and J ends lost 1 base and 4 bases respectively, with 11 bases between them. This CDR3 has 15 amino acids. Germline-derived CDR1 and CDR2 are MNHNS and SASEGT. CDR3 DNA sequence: TGTGCCAGCAGTGAAGTGGGAGTATCGTACAATGAGCAGTTCTTC. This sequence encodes CASSEVGVSYNEQFF.

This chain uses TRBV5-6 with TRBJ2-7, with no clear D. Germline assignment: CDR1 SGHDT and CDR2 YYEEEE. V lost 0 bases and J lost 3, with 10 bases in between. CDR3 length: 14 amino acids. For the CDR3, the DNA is TGTGCCAGCAGCTTGGGAGGCCAAAACTACGAGCAGTACTTC. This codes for CASSLGGQNYEQYF.

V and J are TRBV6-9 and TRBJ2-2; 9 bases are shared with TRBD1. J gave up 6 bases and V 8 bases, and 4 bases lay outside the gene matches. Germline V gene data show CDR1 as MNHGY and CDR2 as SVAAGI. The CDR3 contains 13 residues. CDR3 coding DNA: TGTGCCAGCTCACAGGGGGCTCCCGGGGAGCTGTTTTTT. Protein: CASSQGAPGELFF.

In DNA, the CDR3 is TGTGCCTGCGGGAGGGTGGCCGGGGAGCTGTTTTTT. It yields the protein CACGRVAGELFF. This sequence joins TRBV30 and TRBJ2-2; 8 nucleotides align to TRBD2. With 6 bases clipped from V and 6 bases from J, the junction kept 3 bases outside the gene matches. CDR3 length: 12 amino acids. Germline lookup yields CDR1 GTSNPN and CDR2 SVGIG (reference sequence).

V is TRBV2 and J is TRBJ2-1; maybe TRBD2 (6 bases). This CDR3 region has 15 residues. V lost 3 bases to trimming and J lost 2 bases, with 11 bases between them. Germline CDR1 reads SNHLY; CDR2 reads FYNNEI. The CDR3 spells CASSEWEAAYNEQFF. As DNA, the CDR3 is TGTGCCAGCAGTGAGTGGGAGGCGGCCTACAATGAGCAGTTCTTC.

Written as DNA, the CDR3 is TGTGCCATCAGGGAGGGACAGGGGCCAGAGACCCAGTACTTC. Encoded protein: CAIREGQGPETQYF. The chain employs TRBV10-3 and TRBJ2-5; TRBD1 agrees at 10 bases. The CDR3 is 14 amino acids. V gave up 6 bases and J gave up 4 bases; unmatched junction bases: 5. Germline assignment: CDR1 ENHRY and CDR2 SYGVKD.

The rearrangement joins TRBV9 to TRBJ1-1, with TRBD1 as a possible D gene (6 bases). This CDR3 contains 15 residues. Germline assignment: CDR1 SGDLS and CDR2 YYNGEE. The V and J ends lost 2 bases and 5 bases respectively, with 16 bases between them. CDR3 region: CASSVGSRGRTEAFF. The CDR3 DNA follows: TGTGCCAGCAGCGTTGGATCTAGGGGGAGAACTGAAGCTTTCTTT. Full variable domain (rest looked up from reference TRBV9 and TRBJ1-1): DSGVTQTPKHLITATGQRVTLRCSPRSGDLSVYWYQQSLDQGLQFLIQYYNGEERAKGNILERFSAQQFPDLHSELNLSSLELGDSALYFCASSVGSRGRTEAFFGQGTRLTVV.

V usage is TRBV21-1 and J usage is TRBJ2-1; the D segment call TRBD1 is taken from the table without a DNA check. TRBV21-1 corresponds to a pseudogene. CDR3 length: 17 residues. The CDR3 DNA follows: TGTGCCAGCAGGAAAATGAGGAAGGGACAGGGATACAATGAGCAGTTCTTC. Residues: CASRKMRKGQGYNEQFF.

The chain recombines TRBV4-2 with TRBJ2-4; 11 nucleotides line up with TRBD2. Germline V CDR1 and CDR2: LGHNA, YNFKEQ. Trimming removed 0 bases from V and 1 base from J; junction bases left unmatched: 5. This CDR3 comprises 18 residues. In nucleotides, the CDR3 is TGTGCCAGCAGCCAAGATACTAGCGGGAGTTTGGCCAAAAACATTCAGTACTTC. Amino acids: CASSQDTSGSLAKNIQYF.

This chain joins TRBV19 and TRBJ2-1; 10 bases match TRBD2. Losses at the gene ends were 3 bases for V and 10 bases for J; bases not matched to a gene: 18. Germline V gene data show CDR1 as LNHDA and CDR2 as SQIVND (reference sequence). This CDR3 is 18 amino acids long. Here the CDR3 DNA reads TGTGCCAGTAGTATTTTTGCTAGCGGGAGAGGGGCCTTTTGGGAGCAGTTCTTC. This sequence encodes CASSIFASGRGAFWEQFF.

CDR3 nucleotides: TGTGCCAGCTTCAGGGGGCATCCCACCGGGGAGCTGTTTTTT. Amino acid sequence: CASFRGHPTGELFF. This sequence joins TRBV6-5 and TRBJ2-2; 8 bases are a match to TRBD1. Germline-derived CDR1 and CDR2 are MNHEY and SVGAGI. V lost 8 bases to trimming and J lost 4 bases; unmatched junction nucleotides: 6. The CDR3 sequence is 14 residues long.

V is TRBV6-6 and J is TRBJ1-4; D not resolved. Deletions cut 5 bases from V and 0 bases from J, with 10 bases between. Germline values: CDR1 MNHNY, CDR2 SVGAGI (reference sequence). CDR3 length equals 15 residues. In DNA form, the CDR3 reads TGTGCCAGCAGTCCTACGGGTGCAACTAATGAAAAACTGTTTTTT. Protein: CASSPTGATNEKLFF.

The CDR3 loop reads CASSHSWVRPPSPGNEQFF. DNA for the CDR3: TGTGCCAGCAGCCACTCCTGGGTTCGCCCACCCTCCCCGGGGAATGAGCAGTTCTTC. V usage is TRBV27 and J usage is TRBJ2-1; tentative D call: TRBD2 (5 bases). Germline assignment: CDR1 MNHEY and CDR2 SMNVEV (reference sequence). This CDR3 region has 19 residues. The V end lost 6 bases, the J end lost 7 bases, and 31 bases lay between the germline ends.

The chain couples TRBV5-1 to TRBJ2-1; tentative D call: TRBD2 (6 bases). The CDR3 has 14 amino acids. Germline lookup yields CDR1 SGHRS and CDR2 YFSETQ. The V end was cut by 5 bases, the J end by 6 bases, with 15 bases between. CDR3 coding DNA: TGCGCCAGCAGTTCTAGCGCTACGAGCAATGAGCAGTTCTTC. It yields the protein CASSSSATSNEQFF.

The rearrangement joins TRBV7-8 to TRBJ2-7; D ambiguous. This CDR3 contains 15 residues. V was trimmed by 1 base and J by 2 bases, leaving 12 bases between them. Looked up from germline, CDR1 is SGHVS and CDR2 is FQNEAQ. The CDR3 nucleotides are TGTGCCAGCAGCTTAGAAACGGAGTTGGCCTACGAGCAGTACTTC. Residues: CASSLETELAYEQYF.

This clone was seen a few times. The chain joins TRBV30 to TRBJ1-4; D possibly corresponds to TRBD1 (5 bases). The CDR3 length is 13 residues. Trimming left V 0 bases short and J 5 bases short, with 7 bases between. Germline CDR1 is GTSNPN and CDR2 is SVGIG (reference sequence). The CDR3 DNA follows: TGTGCCTGGAGTGTAGCAGGGAATGAAAAACTGTTTTTT. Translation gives CAWSVAGNEKLFF.

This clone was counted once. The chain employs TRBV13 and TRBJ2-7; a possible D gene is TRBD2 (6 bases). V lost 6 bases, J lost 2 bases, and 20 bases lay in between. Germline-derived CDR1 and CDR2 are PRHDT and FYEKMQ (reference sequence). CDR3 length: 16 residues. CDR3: CASRGPDSGRAYEQYF. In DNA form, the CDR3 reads TGTGCCAGCAGGGGACCAGATAGCGGACGGGCCTACGAGCAGTACTTC. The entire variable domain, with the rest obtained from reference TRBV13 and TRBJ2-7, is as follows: AAGVIQSPRHLIKEKRETATLKCYPIPRHDTVYWYQQGPGQDPQFLISFYEKMQSDKGSIPDRFSAQQFSDYHSELNMSSLELGDSALYFCASRGPDSGRAYEQYFGPGTRLTVT.